The 22 T cell receptor beta chains given below trace back to one sample, sequenced in a study of CXCR3-negative and CXCR3-positive naive CD8 T cells (dated by TCRdb to between 2018 and 2021). The sequencer listed for this sample is NextSeq 550. The Human TCR Profiling Kit (MiLaboratory) was used to prepare UMI-labeled 5' RACE TRB cDNA libraries. After TCRdb reprocessed the reads, each CDR3 protein sequence was kept as one row, without DNA. For this sample, the table gives around 48,000 distinct CDR3 sequences. Jointly, the top ten make up around 16% of the sample. Sequenced input: memory CD8+ T cells from blood. In the paper's terms, the cell subset or site label means: conventional CD8+ memory T cells (TMEM), sorted as controls. These receptor sequences come from a human donor in good health. Some clones in this sample may be carry-over from other donors' samples.

CDR3 in amino acids: CSARERSSVSTDTQYF. The J gene is TRBJ2-3, the V gene TRBV20-1; TCRdb lists TRBD2, though no DNA is available to test this call. Germline V gene lookup returns CDR1 DFQATT and CDR2 SNEGSKA (reference sequence). This CDR3 contains 16 residues.

The genes are TRBV5-6 and TRBJ2-2; TCRdb names TRBD1, which stays unverified in the absence of DNA. Germline CDR1 SGHDT, CDR2 YYEEEE. The CDR3 spans 15 residues. The CDR3 sequence is CASSLPQGAAGELFF.

This chain uses TRBV4-1 with TRBJ2-2; TCRdb calls TRBD2, which cannot be checked without DNA. Germline values: CDR1 MGHRA, CDR2 YSYEKL. The CDR3 loop spans 19 amino acids. The CDR3: CASSHSRGSGRSYTGELFF.

V is TRBV20-1 and J is TRBJ2-1. Germline CDR1 and CDR2: DFQATT and SNEGSKA (reference sequence). The CDR3 runs to 14 residues. The CDR3 loop reads CSARSESSYNEQFF.

The chain is built from TRBV5-4 and TRBJ2-7; the TCRdb call, TRBD1, lacks DNA for checking. Germline-derived CDR1 and CDR2 are SGHNT and YYREEE (reference sequence). The CDR3 is 14 residues long. The CDR3 sequence: CASSWGTVSYEQYF.

The chain employs TRBV28 and TRBJ2-7. This CDR3 has 13 residues. Germline CDR1 reads MDHEN; CDR2 reads SYDVKM. CDR3 in amino acids: CASSWGSSYEQYF.

This sequence joins TRBV15 and TRBJ1-1. This CDR3 contains 13 residues. The germline gives CDR1 LNHNV, CDR2 YYDKDF (reference sequence). The CDR3: CATSIGVYTEAFF.

This chain uses TRBV7-9 with TRBJ2-7; TCRdb lists TRBD2, though no DNA is available to test this call. The CDR3 consists of 15 residues. CDR1 is SEHNR, CDR2 FQNEAQ, per germline (reference sequence). CDR3 loop: CASSPSRVEPYEQYF.

This chain uses TRBV24-1 with TRBJ2-3; TCRdb designates TRBD1, a call that cannot be tested without DNA. The CDR3 runs to 14 residues. Per the germline V gene, CDR1 is KGHDR and CDR2 is SFDVKD. The CDR3 here is CATAGTASTDTQYF.

The chain uses TRBV11-2 and TRBJ2-7; the D call of TRBD1 rests on TCRdb alone, since no DNA is present to check it. Germline V gives CDR1 SGHAT, CDR2 FQNNGV. This CDR3 contains 15 residues. The CDR3: CASSFGTVSSYEQYF.

The V and J genes are TRBV7-6 and TRBJ2-7; no DNA is available, so the TRBD2 call from TCRdb remains unchecked. The CDR3 consists of 15 residues. CDR1 and CDR2 from the germline V gene are SGHVS and FNYEAQ. This chain's CDR3 is CASSLEAGEVWEQYF.

This sequence joins TRBV29-1 and TRBJ2-1. The CDR3 runs 14 residues. Looked up from germline, CDR1 is SQVTM and CDR2 is ANQGSEA. The CDR3 sequence is CSVYRGSSYNEQFF.

The V call is TRBV7-7, the J call TRBJ2-2; the D gene TCRdb calls, TRBD2, cannot be checked with no DNA. Per the germline V gene, CDR1 is SSHAT and CDR2 is FNYEAQ (reference sequence). This CDR3 has 21 amino acids. The CDR3 protein is CASSLGLLSGGPKMNTGELFF.

V and J are TRBV28 and TRBJ1-1. The CDR3 has 14 residues. Germline-derived CDR1 and CDR2 are MDHEN and SYDVKM. This CDR3 reads CASSLGQWGTEAFF.

The rearrangement links TRBV19 to TRBJ1-1; TCRdb outputs TRBD1, but without DNA this stays unchecked. The germline gives CDR1 LNHDA, CDR2 SQIVND (reference sequence). The CDR3 runs 16 residues. The CDR3: CASSIFRPTRDTEAFF.

The rearrangement joins TRBV30 to TRBJ2-2. The CDR3 extends over 12 amino acids. Looked up from germline, CDR1 is GTSNPN and CDR2 is SVGIG (reference sequence). The CDR3 loop reads CAWSVFTGELFF.

The V gene is TRBV27, the J gene TRBJ2-4; the TCRdb call, TRBD1, lacks DNA for checking. CDR3 length: 16 amino acids. Germline V gene lookup returns CDR1 MNHEY and CDR2 SMNVEV (reference sequence). The CDR3 spells CASSPLPWGAKNIQYF.

V is TRBV4-1 and J is TRBJ1-2; TCRdb proposes TRBD1, but this gene call is untestable without DNA. The CDR3 totals 15 residues. In germline, CDR1 is MGHRA, CDR2 YSYEKL. This CDR3 reads CASSQDGQGHYGYTF.

The chain recombines TRBV23-1 with TRBJ2-7; the TRBD1 assignment by TCRdb is unverifiable without DNA. TRBV23-1 is classed as an ORF, of uncertain function. The CDR3 sequence is 16 residues long. CDR3 loop: CASSQSSGEGSYEQYF.

This chain uses TRBV20-1 with TRBJ1-5; lacking DNA, the TRBD1 call made by TCRdb goes unchecked. Germline CDR1 is DFQATT and CDR2 is SNEGSKA (reference sequence). CDR3 length equals 13 residues. CDR3 region: CSAPQGTGQPQHF.

This chain uses TRBV4-3 with TRBJ1-1. CDR1 is LGHNA, CDR2 YSLEER, per germline. The CDR3 extends over 14 amino acids. The CDR3 sequence is CASSQERSRAEAFF.

The chain joins TRBV28 to TRBJ2-7; the D call from TCRdb, TRBD1, cannot be confirmed without DNA. The CDR3 is 14 amino acids. From germline, CDR1 is MDHEN and CDR2 SYDVKM. The CDR3 region is CASSFRDNTYEQYF. The complete variable domain, with remaining parts taken from reference TRBV28 and TRBJ2-7, reads DVKVTQSSRYLVKRTGEKVFLECVQDMDHENMFWYRQDPGLGLRLIYFSYDVKMKEKGDIPEGYSVSREKKERFSLILESASTNQTSMYLCASSFRDNTYEQYFGPGTRLTVT.